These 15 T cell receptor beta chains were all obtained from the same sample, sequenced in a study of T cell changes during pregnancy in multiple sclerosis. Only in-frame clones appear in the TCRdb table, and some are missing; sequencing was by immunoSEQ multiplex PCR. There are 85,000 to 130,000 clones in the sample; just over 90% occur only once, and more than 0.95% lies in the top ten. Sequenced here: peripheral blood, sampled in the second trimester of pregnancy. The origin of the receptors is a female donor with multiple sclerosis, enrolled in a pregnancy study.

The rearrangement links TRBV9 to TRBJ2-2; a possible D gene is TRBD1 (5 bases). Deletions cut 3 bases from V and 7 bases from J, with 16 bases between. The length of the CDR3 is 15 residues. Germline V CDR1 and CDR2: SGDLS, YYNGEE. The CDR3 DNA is TGTGCCAGCAGCGAGTCCACACAGGCGCTCGGGGAGCTGTTTTTT. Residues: CASSESTQALGELFF.

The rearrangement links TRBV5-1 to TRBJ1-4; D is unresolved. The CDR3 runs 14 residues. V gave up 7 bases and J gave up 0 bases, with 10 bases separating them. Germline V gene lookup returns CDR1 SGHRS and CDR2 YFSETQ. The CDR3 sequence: CASQRESTNEKLFF. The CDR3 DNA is TGCGCCAGCCAGCGGGAGTCAACTAATGAAAAACTGTTTTTT.

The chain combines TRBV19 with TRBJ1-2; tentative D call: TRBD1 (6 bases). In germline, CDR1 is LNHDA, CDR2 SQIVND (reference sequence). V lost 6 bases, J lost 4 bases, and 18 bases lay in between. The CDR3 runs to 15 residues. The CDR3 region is CASSQLEGGSYGYTF. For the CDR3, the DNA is TGTGCCAGTAGCCAACTCGAGGGGGGGAGCTATGGCTACACCTTC.

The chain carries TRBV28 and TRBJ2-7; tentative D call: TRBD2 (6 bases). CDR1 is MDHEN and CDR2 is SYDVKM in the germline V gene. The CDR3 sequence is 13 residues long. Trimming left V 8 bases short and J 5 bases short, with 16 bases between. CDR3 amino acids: CASLRGRGNEQYF. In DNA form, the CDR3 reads TGTGCCAGCCTAAGGGGCCGGGGGAACGAGCAGTACTTC.

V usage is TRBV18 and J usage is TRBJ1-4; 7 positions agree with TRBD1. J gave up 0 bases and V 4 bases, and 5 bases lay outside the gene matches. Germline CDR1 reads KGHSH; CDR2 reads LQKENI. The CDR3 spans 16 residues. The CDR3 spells CASSQQGPATNEKLFF. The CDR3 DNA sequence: TGTGCCAGCTCACAACAGGGGCCTGCAACTAATGAAAAACTGTTTTTT. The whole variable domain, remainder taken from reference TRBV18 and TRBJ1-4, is NAGVMQNPRHLVRRRGQEARLRCSPMKGHSHVYWYRQLPEEGLKFMVYLQKENIIDESGMPKERFSAEFPKEGPSILRIQQVVRGDSAAYFCASSQQGPATNEKLFFGSGTQLSVL.

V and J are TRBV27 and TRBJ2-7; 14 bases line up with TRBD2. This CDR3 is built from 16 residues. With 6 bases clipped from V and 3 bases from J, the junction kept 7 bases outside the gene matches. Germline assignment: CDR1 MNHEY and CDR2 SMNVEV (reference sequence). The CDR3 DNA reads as TGTGCCAGCAGCCGCAGGACTAGCGGGAGGAGCTACGAGCAGTACTTC. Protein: CASSRRTSGRSYEQYF.

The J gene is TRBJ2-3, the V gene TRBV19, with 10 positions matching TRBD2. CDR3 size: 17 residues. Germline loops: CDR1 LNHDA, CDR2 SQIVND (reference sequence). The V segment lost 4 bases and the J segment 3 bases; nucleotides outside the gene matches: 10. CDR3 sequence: CASSTRTSGKQTDTQYF. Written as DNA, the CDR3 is TGTGCCAGTAGTACACGGACTAGCGGAAAGCAAACAGATACGCAGTATTTT.

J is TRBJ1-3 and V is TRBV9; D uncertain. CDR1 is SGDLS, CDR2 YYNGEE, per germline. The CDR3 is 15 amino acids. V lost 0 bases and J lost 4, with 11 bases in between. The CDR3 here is CASSVASNIGNTIYF. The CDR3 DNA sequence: TGTGCCAGCAGCGTAGCTAGCAACATCGGAAACACCATATATTTT.

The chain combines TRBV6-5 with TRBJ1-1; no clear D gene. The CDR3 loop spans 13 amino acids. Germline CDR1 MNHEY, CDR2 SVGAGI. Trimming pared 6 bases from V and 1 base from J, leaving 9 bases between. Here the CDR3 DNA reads TGTGCCAGCAGCTCAGAGGGGAACACTGAAGCTTTCTTT. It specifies CASSSEGNTEAFF.

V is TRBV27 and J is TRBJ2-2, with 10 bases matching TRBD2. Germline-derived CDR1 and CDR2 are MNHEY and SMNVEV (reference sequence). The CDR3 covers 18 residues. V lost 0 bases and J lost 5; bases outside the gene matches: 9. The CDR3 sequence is CASSLSKLAGVNTGELFF. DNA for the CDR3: TGTGCCAGCAGTTTATCGAAGCTAGCGGGAGTAAATACCGGGGAGCTGTTTTTT.

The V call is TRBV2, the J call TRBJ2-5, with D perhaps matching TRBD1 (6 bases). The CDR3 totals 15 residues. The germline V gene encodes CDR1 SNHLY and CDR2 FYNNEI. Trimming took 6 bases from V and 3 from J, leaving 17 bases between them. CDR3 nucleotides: TGTGCCAGCAGCTCACAGGGCCTCCTGAAAGAGACCCAGTACTTC. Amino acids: CASSSQGLLKETQYF.

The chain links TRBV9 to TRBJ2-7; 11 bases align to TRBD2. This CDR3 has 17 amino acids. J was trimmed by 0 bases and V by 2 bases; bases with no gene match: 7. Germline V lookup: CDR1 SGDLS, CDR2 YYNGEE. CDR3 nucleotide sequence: TGTGCCAGCAGCGTGGGGACTAGCGGAGCCGACTCCTACGAGCAGTACTTC. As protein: CASSVGTSGADSYEQYF.

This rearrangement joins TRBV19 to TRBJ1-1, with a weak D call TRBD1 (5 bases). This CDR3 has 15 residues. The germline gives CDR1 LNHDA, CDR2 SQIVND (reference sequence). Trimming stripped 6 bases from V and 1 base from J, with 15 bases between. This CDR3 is CASSRAAGKNTEAFF. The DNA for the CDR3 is TGTGCCAGTAGCCGCGCGGCAGGGAAGAACACTGAAGCTTTCTTT. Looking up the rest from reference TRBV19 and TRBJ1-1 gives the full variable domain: DGGITQSPKYLFRKEGQNVTLSCEQNLNHDAMYWYRQDPGQGLRLIYYSQIVNDFQKGDIAEGYSVSREKKESFPLTVTSAQKNPTAFYLCASSRAAGKNTEAFFGQGTRLTVV.

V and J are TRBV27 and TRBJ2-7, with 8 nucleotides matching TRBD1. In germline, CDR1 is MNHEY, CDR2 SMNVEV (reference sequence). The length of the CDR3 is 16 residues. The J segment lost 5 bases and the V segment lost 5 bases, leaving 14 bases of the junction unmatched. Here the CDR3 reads CASSPLTGVAPHEQYF. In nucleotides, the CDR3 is TGTGCCAGCAGTCCCCTGACAGGGGTTGCCCCCCACGAGCAGTACTTC.

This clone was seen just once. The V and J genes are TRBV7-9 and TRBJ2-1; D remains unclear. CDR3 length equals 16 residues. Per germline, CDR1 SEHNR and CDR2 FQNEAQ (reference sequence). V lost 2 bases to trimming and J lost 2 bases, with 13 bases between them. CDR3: CASSLKFGKAYNEQFF. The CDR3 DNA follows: TGTGCCAGCAGCTTAAAATTTGGCAAAGCCTACAATGAGCAGTTCTTC.